These 5 T cell receptor beta chains were sequenced from one sample in a study of blood T cell repertoires in COVID-19. TCRdb's copy holds only in-frame clones and misses some; the assay was immunoSEQ multiplex PCR. Here the sample spans about 140,000 clones, around 82% being singletons. Sample: peripheral blood. Source of these receptors: a woman aged 55-70 years with acute or convalescent COVID-19.

The table lists this clone with a count of one. The chain is built from TRBV6-1 and TRBJ2-5, with 9 positions matching TRBD2. Per germline, CDR1 MNHNS and CDR2 SASEGT. CDR3 length: 18 residues. The J segment lost 4 bases and the V segment lost 3 bases, leaving 15 bases of the junction unmatched. The DNA of the CDR3 is TGTGCCAGCAGTGATCCGGGACTAGCCTTTTTTACCGGAGAGACCCAGTACTTC. This translates into CASSDPGLAFFTGETQYF.

Only a few counts were recorded for this clone. The V and J genes are TRBV5-6 and TRBJ1-4; D not resolved. Germline CDR1 and CDR2: SGHDT and YYEEEE. This CDR3 contains 16 residues. Trimming pared 4 bases from V and 8 bases from J, leaving 21 bases between. The CDR3 DNA reads TGTGCCAGCAGCCAAGGTCCCGGCGTCTCGGGGGAAAAACTGTTTTTT. Translating gives CASSQGPGVSGEKLFF.

A few counts support this clone. The chain couples TRBV25-1 to TRBJ2-7; 10 positions agree with TRBD1. J was trimmed by 3 bases and V by 5 bases; bases with no gene match: 7. The CDR3 spans 15 residues. Per the germline V gene, CDR1 is MGHDK and CDR2 is SYGVNS. This CDR3 reads CASSPAGTGVYEQYF. In DNA form, the CDR3 reads TGTGCCAGCAGTCCCGCCGGGACAGGGGTCTACGAGCAGTACTTC.

V gene TRBV2 combines with J gene TRBJ2-2, with a tentative D call TRBD2 (5 bases). There are 13 residues in the CDR3. Germline loops: CDR1 SNHLY, CDR2 FYNNEI. Between the trimmed V and J ends, which lost 4 bases and 6 bases, there was a span of 9 bases. DNA of the CDR3: TGTGCCAGCAGTGGAGTTAGCGCCGGGGAGCTGTTTTTT. Its protein is CASSGVSAGELFF.

This clone was recorded once. The rearrangement links TRBV5-1 to TRBJ2-7; D ambiguous. The V and J ends lost 2 bases and 4 bases respectively, with 10 bases between them. The CDR3 spans 13 residues. Germline V gene sequence: CDR1 SGHRS, CDR2 YFSETQ. The CDR3: CASSFRGRYEQYF. Written as DNA, the CDR3 is TGCGCCAGCAGCTTTCGTGGGCGATACGAGCAGTACTTC.